This T cell receptor beta chain is drawn from a study of PD-1 blockade in classical Hodgkin lymphoma. Points from the study as a whole: It was reported that newly diagnosed patients had less baseline TCR diversity than healthy donors.

Time point described: cycle 4 day 1 (C4D1), after six to seven weeks of nivolumab. Every one of the patients relapsed after autologous stem cell transplantation (brentuximab vedotin exposure was variable). CDR3 length: 13 amino acids. The V gene end was trimmed by 0 bases and the J gene end by 10 bases; junction bases not matched to a gene: 3. Germline V gives CDR1 SGHRS, CDR2 YFSETQ. Repertoires were generated with immunoSEQ multiplex PCR, while TCRdb's copy carries only in-frame clones and drops some. The sample holds 50,000 to 65,000 clones, 87% seen once. With respect to this clone: Its antigen is as yet unknown.

This TCR derives from a human donor with classical Hodgkin lymphoma. The material sequenced was peripheral blood mononuclear cells (PBMCs), taken before the fourth cycle of nivolumab. This chain links TRBV5-1 with TRBJ1-1; 10 positions agree with TRBD1. The CDR3 spells CASSLGDRGSAFF. In DNA form, the CDR3 reads TGCGCCAGCAGCTTGGGGGACAGGGGTTCAGCTTTCTTT.